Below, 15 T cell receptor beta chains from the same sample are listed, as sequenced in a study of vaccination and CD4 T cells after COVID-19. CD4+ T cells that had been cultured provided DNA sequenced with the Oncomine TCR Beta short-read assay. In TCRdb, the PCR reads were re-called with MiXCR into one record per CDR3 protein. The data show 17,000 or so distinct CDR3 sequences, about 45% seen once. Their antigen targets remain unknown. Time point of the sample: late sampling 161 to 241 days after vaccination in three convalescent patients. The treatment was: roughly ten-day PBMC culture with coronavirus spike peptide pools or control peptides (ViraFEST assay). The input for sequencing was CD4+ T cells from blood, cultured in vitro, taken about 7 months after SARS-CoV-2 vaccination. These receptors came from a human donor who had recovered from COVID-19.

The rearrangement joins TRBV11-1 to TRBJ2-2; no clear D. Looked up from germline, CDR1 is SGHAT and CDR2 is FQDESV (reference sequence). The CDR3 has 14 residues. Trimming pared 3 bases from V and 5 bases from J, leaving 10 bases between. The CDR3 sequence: CASSLRPRTGELFF. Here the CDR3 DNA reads TGTGCCAGCAGCTTGAGGCCGAGGACCGGGGAGCTGTTTTTT.

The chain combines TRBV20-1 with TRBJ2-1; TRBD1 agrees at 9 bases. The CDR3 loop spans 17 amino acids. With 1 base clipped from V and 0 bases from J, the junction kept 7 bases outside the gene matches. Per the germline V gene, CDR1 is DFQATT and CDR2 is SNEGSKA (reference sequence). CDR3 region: CSARVTGGESSYNEQFF. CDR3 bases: TGCAGTGCTAGAGTAACAGGGGGCGAGAGCTCCTACAATGAGCAGTTCTTC.

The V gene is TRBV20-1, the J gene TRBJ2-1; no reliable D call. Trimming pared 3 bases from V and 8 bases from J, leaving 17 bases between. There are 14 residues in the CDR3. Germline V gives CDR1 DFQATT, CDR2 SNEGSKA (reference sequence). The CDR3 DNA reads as TGCAGTGCTAGCACCCAATATTTGAGCGATGAGCAGTTCTTC. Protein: CSASTQYLSDEQFF.

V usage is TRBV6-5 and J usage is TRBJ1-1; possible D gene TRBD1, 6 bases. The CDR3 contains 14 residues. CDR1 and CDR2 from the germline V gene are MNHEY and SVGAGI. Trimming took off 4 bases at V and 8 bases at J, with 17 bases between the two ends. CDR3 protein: CASSFPNTGQEAFF. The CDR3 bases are TGTGCCAGCAGTTTCCCTAACACTGGACAGGAAGCTTTCTTT.

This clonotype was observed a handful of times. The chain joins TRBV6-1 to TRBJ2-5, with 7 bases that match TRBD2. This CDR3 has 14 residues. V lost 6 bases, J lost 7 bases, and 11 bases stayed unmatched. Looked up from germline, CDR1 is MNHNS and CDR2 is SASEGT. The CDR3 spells CASRPTSVHRTQYF. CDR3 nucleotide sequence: TGTGCCAGCAGACCCACTAGCGTACATCGGACCCAGTACTTC.

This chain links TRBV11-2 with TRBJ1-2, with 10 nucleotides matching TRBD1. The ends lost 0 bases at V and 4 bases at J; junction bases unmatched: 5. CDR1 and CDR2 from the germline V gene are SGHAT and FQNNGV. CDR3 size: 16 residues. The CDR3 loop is CASSLDRGQGFYGYTF. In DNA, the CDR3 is TGTGCCAGCAGCTTAGACCGGGGACAGGGGTTCTATGGCTACACCTTC.

The CDR3 loop is CASRKPGGFDNSPLHF. The CDR3 coding sequence is TGTGCCAGCAGGAAACCCGGCGGGTTTGATAATTCACCCCTCCACTTT. The rearrangement joins TRBV27 to TRBJ1-6; no firm D call. Germline V lookup: CDR1 MNHEY, CDR2 SMNVEV (reference sequence). Between the trimmed V and J ends, which lost 6 bases and 5 bases, there was a span of 17 bases. The CDR3 contains 16 residues.

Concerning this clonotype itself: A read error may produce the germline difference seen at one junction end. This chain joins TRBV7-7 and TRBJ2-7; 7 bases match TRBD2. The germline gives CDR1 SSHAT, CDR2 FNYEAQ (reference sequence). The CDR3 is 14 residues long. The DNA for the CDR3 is TGTGCTAGCAGCCCCAGCGGGGCATCGGGAGAGCAGTACTTC. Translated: CASSPSGASGEQYF.

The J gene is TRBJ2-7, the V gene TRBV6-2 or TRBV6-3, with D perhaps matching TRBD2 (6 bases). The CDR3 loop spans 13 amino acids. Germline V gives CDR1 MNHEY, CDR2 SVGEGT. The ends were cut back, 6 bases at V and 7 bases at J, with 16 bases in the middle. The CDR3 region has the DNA TGTGCCAGCAGCGACTATGACCGGGGGGAGCAGTACTTC. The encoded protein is CASSDYDRGEQYF.

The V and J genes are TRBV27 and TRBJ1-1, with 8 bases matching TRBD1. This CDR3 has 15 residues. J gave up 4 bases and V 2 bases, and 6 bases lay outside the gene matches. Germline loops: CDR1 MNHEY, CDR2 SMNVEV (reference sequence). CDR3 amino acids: CASSLPSGGGTEAFF. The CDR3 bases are TGTGCCAGCAGTTTACCGTCAGGGGGCGGCACTGAAGCTTTCTTT.

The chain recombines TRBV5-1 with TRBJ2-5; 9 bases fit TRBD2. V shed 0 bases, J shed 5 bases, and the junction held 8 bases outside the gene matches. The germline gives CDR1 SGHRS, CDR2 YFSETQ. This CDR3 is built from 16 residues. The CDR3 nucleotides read TGCGCCAGCAGCTTGGTCGGGCTAGCGGGGAGTGAGACCCAGTACTTC. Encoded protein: CASSLVGLAGSETQYF.

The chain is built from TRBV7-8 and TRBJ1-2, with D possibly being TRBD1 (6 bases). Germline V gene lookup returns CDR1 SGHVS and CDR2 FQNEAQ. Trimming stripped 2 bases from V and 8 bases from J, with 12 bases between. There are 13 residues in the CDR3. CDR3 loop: CASSLLGARGYTF. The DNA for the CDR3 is TGTGCCAGCAGCTTATTGGGGGCGCGGGGCTACACCTTC.

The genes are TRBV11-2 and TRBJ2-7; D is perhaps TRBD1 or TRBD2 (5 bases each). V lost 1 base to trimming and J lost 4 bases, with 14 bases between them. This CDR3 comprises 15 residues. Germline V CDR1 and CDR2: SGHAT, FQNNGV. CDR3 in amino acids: CASSLVRGPSYEQYF. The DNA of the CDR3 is TGTGCCAGCAGCTTAGTGAGGGGTCCCTCATACGAGCAGTACTTC.

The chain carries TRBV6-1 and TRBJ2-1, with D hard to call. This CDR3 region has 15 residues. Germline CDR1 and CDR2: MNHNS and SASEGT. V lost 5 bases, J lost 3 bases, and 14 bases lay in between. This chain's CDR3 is CASSLAGTYYNEQFF. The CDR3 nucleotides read TGTGCCAGCAGTCTGGCCGGAACCTACTACAATGAGCAGTTCTTC.

The CDR3: CSARRKDDRQLTYNEQFF. CDR3 DNA: TGCAGTGCTAGACGGAAAGACGACAGACAGCTAACCTACAATGAGCAGTTCTTC. The genes are TRBV20-1 and TRBJ2-1; D might be TRBD1 (5 bases). The CDR3 contains 18 residues. In germline, CDR1 is DFQATT, CDR2 SNEGSKA (reference sequence). V lost 2 bases to trimming and J lost 2 bases, with 22 bases between them.